The source of this T cell receptor (beta chain) is a study of T cells expressing NK-cell markers. For the study at large: It was sorted CD3+CD56+NKG2C+, CD3+CD56+NKG2C- and CD3+CD56-NKG2C+ T cells that supplied the TCR beta repertoires.

Study-wide results and limits: Once again these clonotypes came out on top in the CD3+CD56-NKG2C+ fraction of a handful of donors.

The CDR3 runs 17 residues. Germline lookup yields CDR1 SGHDN and CDR2 FVKESK. TCRdb re-called the 5' RACE reads; every CDR3 protein appears as one record, without DNA. The specimen's table records a few hundred thousand distinct CDR3 sequences. For this clonotype: The target antigen is unknown.

The rearrangement uses TRBV14 and TRBJ2-7; as DNA is missing, the TRBD2 call by TCRdb cannot be tested. This TCR was recovered from a woman aged 45-59 years in good health. The sample taken for sequencing was blood T cells: a sorted CD56 or NKG2C T cell subset, CD4+ or CD8+ T cells, or bulk PBMC T cells (not recorded which). CDR3 in amino acids: CASSQSSGNPRGDEQYF.